This T cell receptor (beta chain) was profiled in a study of blood T cell repertoires in COVID-19. Assay: immunoSEQ multiplex PCR; the TCRdb copy retains only in-frame clones and omits some. The table records around 140,000 clones, roughly 78% of them present only once. Trimming took 5 bases from V and 3 from J, leaving 22 bases between them. The CDR3 has 17 residues. The germline V gene has CDR1 KGHSH and CDR2 LQKENI. The receptor was isolated from a human donor with acute or convalescent COVID-19. The donor label of this sample is uncertain. V usage is TRBV18 and J usage is TRBJ1-2; weak D call: TRBD1 (5 bases). The sample comprised peripheral blood. The CDR3 DNA reads as TGTGCCAGCTCAACTCTCTCCTGGGACGGCGGGGACTATGGCTACACCTTC. Its translation is CASSTLSWDGGDYGYTF.